This is a list of T cell receptor beta chains from one sample in a study of T-cell memory formation after mild COVID-19. In TCRdb, the 5' RACE reads were re-called with MiXCR into one record per CDR3 protein. The table records about 130,000 distinct CDR3 sequences, 25% of them present only once. The sequencing input was PBMCs or a T cell subset sorted from them (not recorded which). The receptor source for this set is an adult woman who had mild COVID-19 (a few samples of this study predate the infection). Cell type and time point are not known. Both conserved end residues are part of each CDR3.

V,J,length,CDR3
TRBV12-3/TRBV12-4,TRBJ2-1,15,CASGSTTNPYNEQFF
TRBV5-1,TRBJ2-2,16,CASSLGQGANTGELFF
TRBV4-1,TRBJ1-6,20,CASSPVRKAGGDSYNSPLHF
TRBV11-2,TRBJ1-1,14,CASSWGQLNTEAFF
TRBV7-9,TRBJ1-1,12,CASSLGKAEAFF
TRBV7-9,TRBJ1-1,14,CASSPKQGAAEAFF
TRBV6-1,TRBJ2-7,15,CASIALLAARYEQYF
TRBV24-1,TRBJ2-7,15,CATSDSTSGAYEQYF
TRBV27,TRBJ2-2,13,CASSFQGTGELFF
TRBV5-1,TRBJ2-7,18,CASSPEVGTSGRIYEQYF
TRBV29-1,TRBJ2-1,13,CSAGSSGYNEQFF
TRBV12-3/TRBV12-4,TRBJ1-1,13,CASSHGLNTEAFF
TRBV4-3,TRBJ2-7,14,CASSQARFGYEQYF
TRBV7-3,TRBJ2-1,15,CASIPLDRAYNEQFF
TRBV7-9,TRBJ2-1,15,CASSLGLAGVDEQFF
TRBV29-1,TRBJ2-7,13,CSVETAGSYEQYF
TRBV4-1,TRBJ1-6,19,CASSQTGTELSSYNSPLHF
TRBV9,TRBJ2-7,15,CASSVEASGAYEQYF
TRBV27,TRBJ2-1,13,CASSPNTGDEQFF
TRBV7-9,TRBJ2-2,15,CASSSRDRGTGELFF
TRBV4-1,TRBJ1-1,11,CASSRDTEAFF
TRBV20-1,TRBJ1-5,13,CSARVEGNQPQHF
TRBV9,TRBJ2-1,14,CASSVGTVGDEQFF
TRBV5-8,TRBJ2-3,15,CASSFTREYGDTQYF
TRBV6-4,TRBJ1-1,16,CASSDSPGQGSTEAFF
TRBV4-1,TRBJ2-5,14,CASSLRAGQETQYF
TRBV28,TRBJ1-5,13,CASSPGVWQPQHF
TRBV20-1,TRBJ1-1,14,CSARGAPRRTEAFF
TRBV11-2,TRBJ2-7,11,CASSSYYEQYF